A single sample is the source of the 22 T cell receptor beta chains below, sequenced in a study of T cell changes during pregnancy in multiple sclerosis. Method: immunoSEQ multiplex PCR; TCRdb's copy keeps in-frame clones and lacks some. The sample holds 15,000 to 20,000 clones, more than 75% seen once. Specimen: CD4+ T cells from peripheral blood mononuclear cells, collected in the first trimester of pregnancy. These receptors originate from a female donor in good health, enrolled as a control in a pregnancy study.

This clone was observed once. The V gene is TRBV12-5, the J gene TRBJ2-7, with TRBD2 matching over 10 bases. Germline V lookup: CDR1 LGHNT, CDR2 FRNRAP. Trimming removed 2 bases from V and 3 bases from J; junction bases left unmatched: 7. CDR3 size: 16 residues. The chain's CDR3 is CASGLYLAGVNYEQYF. CDR3 nucleotides: TGTGCTAGTGGTTTGTACCTAGCGGGAGTCAACTACGAGCAGTACTTC.

The J gene is TRBJ1-3, the V gene TRBV19; D may be TRBD1 (6 bases). V was shortened by 5 bases and J by 6 bases, with 20 bases between the two germline ends. The CDR3 totals 16 residues. The germline V gene has CDR1 LNHDA and CDR2 SQIVND (reference sequence). The CDR3 DNA reads as TGTGCCAGTAGTGATAAACTCGGGACAAATCTAAACACCATATATTTT. It translates to CASSDKLGTNLNTIYF.

V gene TRBV2 combines with J gene TRBJ2-7, with D possibly being TRBD2 (5 bases). Germline V gene sequence: CDR1 SNHLY, CDR2 FYNNEI. Trimming removed 2 bases at V and 0 bases at J, with 11 bases between. The CDR3 sequence is 15 residues long. CDR3 nucleotides: TGTGCCAGCAGTGAAAATAAGCGGATCTCCTACGAGCAGTACTTC. This sequence encodes CASSENKRISYEQYF.

The chain couples TRBV6-6 to TRBJ1-1, with D hard to call. CDR3 length equals 12 residues. Trimming pared 8 bases from V and 6 bases from J, leaving 13 bases between. CDR1 and CDR2 (germline): MNHNY, SVGAGI (reference sequence). The CDR3 here is CASSPGIAEAFF. The CDR3 DNA reads as TGTGCCAGCTCACCGGGGATCGCTGAAGCTTTCTTT.

The chain combines TRBV10-3 with TRBJ2-6; 12 bases are a match to TRBD1. The CDR3 is 17 amino acids. V lost 9 bases, J lost 4 bases, and 10 bases stayed unmatched. CDR1 and CDR2 (germline): ENHRY, SYGVKD. The CDR3: CAIHPGQGALGANVLTF. In DNA form, the CDR3 reads TGTGCCATTCACCCGGGACAGGGGGCTCTGGGGGCCAACGTCCTGACTTTC.

V and J are TRBV5-5 and TRBJ1-3; D ambiguous. The V end lost 3 bases, the J end lost 2 bases, and 15 bases lay between the germline ends. The CDR3 loop spans 16 amino acids. CDR1 and CDR2 from the germline V gene are SGHKS and YYEKEE (reference sequence). The CDR3 DNA reads TGTGCCAGCAGCTCCACCCCGAGAATGACTGGAAACACCATATATTTT. Amino acids: CASSSTPRMTGNTIYF.

CDR3 DNA: TGTGCCAGCAGTGACTCGGGCGCCAGAACGATAACTGAAGCTTTCTTT. This sequence encodes CASSDSGARTITEAFF. The chain uses TRBV6-4 and TRBJ1-1; D is uncertain. The V gene's germline CDR1 is MRHNA and CDR2 SNTAGT. The CDR3 has 16 amino acids. Trimming pared 0 bases from V and 5 bases from J, leaving 16 bases between.

This clone was counted between two and nine times. The chain is built from TRBV7-9 and TRBJ1-2; D uncertain. The germline V and J ends were trimmed by 1 base and 4 bases, with 4 bases remaining between them. Germline CDR1 SEHNR, CDR2 FQNEAQ (reference sequence). This CDR3 contains 12 residues. The CDR3 region is CASSLGGYGYTF. CDR3 nucleotide sequence: TGTGCCAGCAGCTTAGGCGGCTATGGCTACACCTTC.

The chain uses TRBV2 and TRBJ2-1, with 7 bases that match TRBD2. The ends lost 6 bases at V and 8 bases at J; junction bases unmatched: 10. Germline-derived CDR1 and CDR2 are SNHLY and FYNNEI. The length of the CDR3 is 14 residues. The CDR3 region is CASRGGTARYEQFF. The CDR3 DNA follows: TGTGCCAGCAGGGGAGGGACGGCCCGGTATGAGCAGTTCTTC.

The V and J genes are TRBV11-2 and TRBJ2-2; 7 bases align to TRBD1. The ends lost 1 base at V and 5 bases at J; junction bases unmatched: 4. CDR3 size: 15 residues. CDR1 is SGHAT and CDR2 is FQNNGV in the germline V gene. The CDR3 protein is CASSLGQGDTGELFF. Written as DNA, the CDR3 is TGTGCCAGCAGCTTAGGACAGGGAGATACCGGGGAGCTGTTTTTT.

The chain uses TRBV18 and TRBJ1-5; D not certain. Germline values: CDR1 KGHSH, CDR2 LQKENI. The V end lost 4 bases, the J end lost 0 bases, and 4 bases lay between the germline ends. The CDR3 is made up of 13 amino acids. The CDR3 loop is CASSLYSNQPQHF. Written as DNA, the CDR3 is TGTGCCAGCTCACTGTATAGCAATCAGCCCCAGCATTTT. Drawing the rest from reference TRBV18 and TRBJ1-5, the complete variable domain is NAGVMQNPRHLVRRRGQEARLRCSPMKGHSHVYWYRQLPEEGLKFMVYLQKENIIDESGMPKERFSAEFPKEGPSILRIQQVVRGDSAAYFCASSLYSNQPQHFGDGTRLSIL.

The V and J genes are TRBV7-9 and TRBJ1-2; 7 nucleotides agree with TRBD1. V was pared by 5 bases and J by 3 bases, with 9 bases of the junction left unmatched. The CDR3 length is 15 residues. CDR1 and CDR2 (germline): SEHNR, FQNEAQ (reference sequence). The CDR3 loop is CASSPGQTLDYGYTF. The CDR3 DNA reads TGTGCCAGCAGCCCGGGACAGACTTTAGACTATGGCTACACCTTC.

The DNA of the CDR3 is TGTGCCAGCAGCTTGGAGGCGGGAAGGGGAAAGGGCTCCTACAATGAGCAGTTCTTC. Translation gives CASSLEAGRGKGSYNEQFF. The V and J genes are TRBV5-4 and TRBJ2-1; the D gene is possibly TRBD2 (6 bases). Germline CDR1 reads SGHNT; CDR2 reads YYREEE (reference sequence). The V end was cut by 0 bases, the J end by 0 bases, with 19 bases between. The CDR3 covers 19 residues.

The chain carries TRBV19 and TRBJ2-7; D is uncertain. This CDR3 contains 12 residues. Trimming took 0 bases from V and 4 from J, leaving 4 bases between them. Per the germline V gene, CDR1 is LNHDA and CDR2 is SQIVND (reference sequence). The CDR3 DNA follows: TGTGCCAGTAGTATAGACCAATACGAGCAGTACTTC. It yields the protein CASSIDQYEQYF.

The chain joins TRBV19 to TRBJ1-2; D not resolved. V was shortened by 10 bases and J by 0 bases, with 12 bases between the two germline ends. CDR1 is LNHDA and CDR2 is SQIVND in the germline V gene (reference sequence). CDR3 length: 13 amino acids. The CDR3 here is CATTVVANYGYTF. The CDR3 DNA sequence: TGTGCCACTACAGTCGTAGCTAACTATGGCTACACCTTC.

V usage is TRBV5-1 and J usage is TRBJ2-1, with D possibly being TRBD2 (5 bases). CDR1 and CDR2 from the germline V gene are SGHRS and YFSETQ. The CDR3 runs 16 residues. Deletions cut 0 bases from V and 4 bases from J, with 14 bases between. The CDR3 reads CASSLAISAGYNEQFF. In nucleotides, the CDR3 is TGCGCCAGCAGCTTGGCCATTAGCGCAGGTTACAATGAGCAGTTCTTC.

The chain is built from TRBV7-2 and TRBJ1-2; 9 bases line up with TRBD1. The CDR3 has 13 amino acids. V shed 4 bases, J shed 8 bases, and the junction held 5 bases outside the gene matches. Germline CDR1 SGHTA, CDR2 FQGNSA. CDR3 coding DNA: TGTGCCAGCAGCTGGACAGGGGCGGAAGGCTACACCTTC. Protein sequence: CASSWTGAEGYTF.

The genes are TRBV15 and TRBJ2-2; unclear D gene. Germline lookup yields CDR1 LNHNV and CDR2 YYDKDF (reference sequence). V was clipped by 3 bases and J by 5 bases, with 16 bases between them. This CDR3 comprises 16 residues. CDR3 in DNA: TGTGCCACCAGCAGCAAACTACTGACGGAAACCGGGGAGCTGTTTTTT. Encoded protein: CATSSKLLTETGELFF.

The J gene is TRBJ2-2, the V gene TRBV18; TRBD1 agrees at 8 bases. Unmatched junction bases numbered 7, after V lost 3 bases and J lost 1 base. The CDR3 covers 17 residues. Looked up from germline, CDR1 is KGHSH and CDR2 is LQKENI. The CDR3 nucleotides read TGTGCCAGCTCACCGGGACAGGTGATGATGAACACCGGGGAGCTGTTTTTT. Translation: CASSPGQVMMNTGELFF.

The V gene is TRBV11-3, the J gene TRBJ2-7; no definite D call. Trimming took 3 bases from V and 0 from J, leaving 6 bases between them. This CDR3 is built from 13 residues. CDR1 SGHNT and CDR2 YENEEA come from the germline V gene. This CDR3 reads CASSFTASYEQYF. The CDR3 nucleotides read TGTGCCAGCAGCTTTACAGCCTCCTACGAGCAGTACTTC.

The chain carries TRBV6-1 and TRBJ1-1; 9 bases fit TRBD1. Germline V gene data show CDR1 as MNHNS and CDR2 as SASEGT. V was clipped by 4 bases and J by 2 bases; unmatched bases: 2. CDR3 length: 14 residues. The CDR3 sequence: CASSATGGNTEAFF. CDR3 bases: TGTGCCAGCAGTGCTACAGGGGGCAACACTGAAGCTTTCTTT.

The chain links TRBV25-1 to TRBJ1-3; 10 bases are a match to TRBD1. The junction had 3 bases not matched to a gene; V was cut back by 1 base and J by 0 bases. CDR3 length: 17 amino acids. The germline gives CDR1 MGHDK, CDR2 SYGVNS. CDR3: CASSELGTGVSGNTIYF. In DNA, the CDR3 is TGTGCCAGCAGTGAATTGGGGACAGGGGTCTCTGGAAACACCATATATTTT.